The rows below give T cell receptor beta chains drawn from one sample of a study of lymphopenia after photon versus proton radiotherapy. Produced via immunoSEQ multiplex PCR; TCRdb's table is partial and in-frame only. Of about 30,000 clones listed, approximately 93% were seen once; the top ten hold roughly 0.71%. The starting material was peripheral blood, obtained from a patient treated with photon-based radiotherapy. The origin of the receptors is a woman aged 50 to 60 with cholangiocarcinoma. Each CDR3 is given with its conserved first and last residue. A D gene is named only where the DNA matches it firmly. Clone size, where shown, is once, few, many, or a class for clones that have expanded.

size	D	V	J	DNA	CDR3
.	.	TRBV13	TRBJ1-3	TGTGCCAGCTGTTTGGGGGTCTCTGGAAACACCATATATTTT	CASCLGVSGNTIYF
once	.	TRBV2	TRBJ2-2	TGTGCCAGCAGTCCCACCTATGGGGCCGGGGAGCTGTTTTTT	CASSPTYGAGELFF
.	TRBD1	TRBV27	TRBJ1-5	TGTGCCAGCAGGCCAGACAGGGATCAGCCCCAGCATTTT	CASRPDRDQPQHF
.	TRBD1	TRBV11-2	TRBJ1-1	TGTGCCAGCAGCTTTAGGGGACAGGGTGAAGCTTTCTTT	CASSFRGQGEAFF
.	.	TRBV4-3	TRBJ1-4	TGCGCCAGCAGCCGGGAAGCTAATGAAAAACTGTTTTTT	CASSREANEKLFF
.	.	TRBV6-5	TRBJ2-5	TGTGCCAGCAGTGACAGGCGGGGGTACGAGACCCAGTACTTC	CASSDRRGYETQYF
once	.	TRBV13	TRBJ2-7	TGTGCCAGCAGCCCCGGGACGAACGAGCAGTACTTC	CASSPGTNEQYF
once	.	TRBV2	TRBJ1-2	TGTGCCAGCAAGGCCGCAGCCTACACCTTC	CASKAAAYTF
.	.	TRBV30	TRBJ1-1	TGTGCCTGGAGTGTACAGGGTAGTTTTTGGGCTTTCTTT	CAWSVQGSFWAFF
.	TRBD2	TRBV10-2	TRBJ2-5	TGCGCCAGCAGTAGTTTAGCGGGGGGACGCCAAGAGACCCAGTACTTC	CASSSLAGGRQETQYF
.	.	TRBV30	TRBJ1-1	TGTGCCTGGAGTGTACAGGAGAACACTGAAGCTTTCTTT	CAWSVQENTEAFF
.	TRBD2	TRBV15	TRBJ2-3	TGTGCCACCAGCAGTGGGGGACTAGCGGGGGCTAAAAGTTCTACAGATACGCAGTATTTT	CATSSGGLAGAKSSTDTQYF
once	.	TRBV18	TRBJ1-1	TGTGCCAGCTCACCAGGCCAGGGTACTGAAGCTTTCTTT	CASSPGQGTEAFF
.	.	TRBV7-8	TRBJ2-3	TGTGCCAGCAGCCCAAAATACACAGATACGCAGTATTTT	CASSPKYTDTQYF
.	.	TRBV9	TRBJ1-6	TGTGCCAGCAGCGTAGGGTCCGGGAAAAATTCACCCCTCCACTTT	CASSVGSGKNSPLHF
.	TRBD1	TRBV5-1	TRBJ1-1	TGCGCCAGCAGCGCCAGGGGGCCAGGCACTGAAGCTTTCTTT	CASSARGPGTEAFF
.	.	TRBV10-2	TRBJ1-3	TGCGCCAGCAAAGACCCAGGGGTCGGAAACACCATATATTTT	CASKDPGVGNTIYF
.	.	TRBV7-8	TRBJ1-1	TGTGCCAGCAGCTTGATGGGGTGGATGGCTTATTCTGAAGCTTTCTTT	CASSLMGWMAYSEAFF
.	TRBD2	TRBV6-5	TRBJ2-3	TGTGCCAGCAGTTACCATAGCGGGGGGGCCTGGGATACGCAGTATTTT	CASSYHSGGAWDTQYF
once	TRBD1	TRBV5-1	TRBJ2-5	TGCGCCAGCAGCGGGACAGGGCTCCAAGAGACCCAGTACTTC	CASSGTGLQETQYF
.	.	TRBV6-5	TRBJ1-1	TGTGCCAGCAGGTCTCCCGGGGAGAACACTGAAGCTTTCTTT	CASRSPGENTEAFF
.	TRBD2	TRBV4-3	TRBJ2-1	TGCGCCAGCAGCCAAGCGTGGCTAGCGGGGGAGACTTTCTACAATGAGCAGTTCTTC	CASSQAWLAGETFYNEQFF
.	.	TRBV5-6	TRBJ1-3	TGTGCCAGCAGAGGACGGTCCTCTGGAAACACCATATATTTT	CASRGRSSGNTIYF
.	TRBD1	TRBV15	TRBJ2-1	TGTGCCACCGGGACAGCTGACAATGAGCAGTTCTTC	CATGTADNEQFF
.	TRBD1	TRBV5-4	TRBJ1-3	TGTGCCAGCAGCTCCAACAGGGGTGGAAACACCATATATTTT	CASSSNRGGNTIYF
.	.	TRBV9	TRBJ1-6	TGTGCCAGCAGCGTAGGTGTGGGATCACGGTCACCCCTCCACTTT	CASSVGVGSRSPLHF
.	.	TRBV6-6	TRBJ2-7	TGTGCCAGCAGTTACGTCGTAGGCTACGAGCAGTACTTC	CASSYVVGYEQYF
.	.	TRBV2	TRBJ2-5	TGTGCCAGCACGAGACGCCAAGAGACCCAGTACTTC	CASTRRQETQYF
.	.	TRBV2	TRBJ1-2	TGTGCCAGCAGCGATGACAGTCATGGCTACACCTTC	CASSDDSHGYTF
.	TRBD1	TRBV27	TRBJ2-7	TGTGCCAGCAGTCCCGCCGGGACAGGCACCTACGAGCAGTACTTC	CASSPAGTGTYEQYF
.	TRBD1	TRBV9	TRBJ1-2	TGTGCCAGCAGCGCCCGCACGACGCCCCGCAGGGGGGTTTCGGGAGGCTACACCTTC	CASSARTTPRRGVSGGYTF
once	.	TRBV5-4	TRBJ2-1	TGTGCCAGCAGCTTGGGGCAGGGGACTAACAGACAGTTCTTC	CASSLGQGTNRQFF
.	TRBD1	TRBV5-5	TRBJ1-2	TGTGCCAGCAGCCCGGGGACAGTCCCCTATGGCTACACCTTC	CASSPGTVPYGYTF
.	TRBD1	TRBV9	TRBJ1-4	TGTGCCAGCAGCCCTTGGACAGGGAGAGAGGGTAATGAAAAACTGTTTTTT	CASSPWTGREGNEKLFF
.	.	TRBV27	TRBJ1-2	TGTGCCAGCAGTTTAGATCGGTCGGATGGCTACACCTTC	CASSLDRSDGYTF
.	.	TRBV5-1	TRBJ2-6	TGCGCCAGCAGCTTTGAGCTCTCTGGGGCCAACGTCCTGACTTTC	CASSFELSGANVLTF
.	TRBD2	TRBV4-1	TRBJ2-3	TGCGCCAGCAGCCAAGTCGGAAGCGGGGGGCTCCCCACAGATACGCAGTATTTT	CASSQVGSGGLPTDTQYF
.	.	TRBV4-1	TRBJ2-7	TGCGCCAGCAGCCAAGTTCTGAGTCTCCCCAAGTACTTC	CASSQVLSLPKYF
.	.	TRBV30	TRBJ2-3	TGTGCCTGGAGAATTGGGTCAGAGGCGCAGTATTTT	CAWRIGSEAQYF
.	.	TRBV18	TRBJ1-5	TGTGCCAGCTCCCTTTTCCCTCCCGGGACCCAAATCTATAGCAATCAGCCCCAGCATTTT	CASSLFPPGTQIYSNQPQHF
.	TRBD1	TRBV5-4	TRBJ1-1	TGTGCCAGCAGCTTGGCCGGGACAGGTGCGCCTATTGAAGCTTTCTTT	CASSLAGTGAPIEAFF
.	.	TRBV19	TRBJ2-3	TGTGCCAGTAGTATCCAGACCACAGATACGCAGTATTTT	CASSIQTTDTQYF
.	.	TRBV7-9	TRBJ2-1	TGTGCCAGCAGCCGCGGCTCCTACAATGAGCAGTTCTTC	CASSRGSYNEQFF
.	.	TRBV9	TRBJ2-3	TGTGCCAGCAGCGTAGGTCCCCCTGGATCAGGTACGCAGTATTTT	CASSVGPPGSGTQYF
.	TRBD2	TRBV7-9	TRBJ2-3	TGTGCCAGCAGTTTAGATGGGACTAGTGGGAGGGATACGCAGTATTTT	CASSLDGTSGRDTQYF
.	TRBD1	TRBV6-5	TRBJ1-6	TGTGCCAGCAGATACACGACAGGGAGTGATTCACCCCTCCACTTT	CASRYTTGSDSPLHF
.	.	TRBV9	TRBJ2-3	TGTGCCAGCAGCACTAGACGAGGGCAGGGAGATACGCAGTATTTT	CASSTRRGQGDTQYF
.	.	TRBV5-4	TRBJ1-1	TGTGCCAGCAGCCCCATAGGTGTTCCTCGGGGAAACACTGAAGCTTTCTTT	CASSPIGVPRGNTEAFF
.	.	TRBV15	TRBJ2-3	TGTGCCACCAGCACCCGACGGTACACAGATACGCAGTATTTT	CATSTRRYTDTQYF
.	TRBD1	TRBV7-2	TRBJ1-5	TGTGCCAGCAGCTTTCAGGGGGCTAGCAATCAGCCCCAGCATTTT	CASSFQGASNQPQHF
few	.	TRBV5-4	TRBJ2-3	TGTGCCAGCACCGCCGTGGGTGCAGATACGCAGTATTTT	CASTAVGADTQYF
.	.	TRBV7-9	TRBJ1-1	TGTGCCAGCAGCCGAGTCAGGGTCGTCACTGAAGCTTTCTTT	CASSRVRVVTEAFF
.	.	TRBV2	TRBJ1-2	TGTGCCAGCAGTGAATCCGCCGCAGGGAGGTCGAGCGGCTACACCTTC	CASSESAAGRSSGYTF
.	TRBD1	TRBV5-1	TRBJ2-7	TGCGCCAGCAGAACCGGGACAGGGGGCGGCGAGCAGTACTTC	CASRTGTGGGEQYF
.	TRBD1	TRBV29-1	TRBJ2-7	TGCAGCGTAACGGGACAGGGTGTCTACGAGCAGTACTTC	CSVTGQGVYEQYF
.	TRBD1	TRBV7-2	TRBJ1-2	TGTGCCAGCAGGGGGACAGGGGTCTATGGCTACACCTTC	CASRGTGVYGYTF
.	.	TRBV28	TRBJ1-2	TGTGCCAGCAGGGAGTGGTATGGCTACACCTTC	CASREWYGYTF
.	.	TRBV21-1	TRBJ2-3	TGTGCCAGCAGCAAGAAAACAACAGATACGCAGTATTTT	CASSKKTTDTQYF
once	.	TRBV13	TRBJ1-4	TGTGCCAGCAGCTCTAGGATAACCAATGAAAAACTGTTTTTT	CASSSRITNEKLFF
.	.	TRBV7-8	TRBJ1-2	TGTGCCAGCAGCGTCACAGGCGGCTATGGCTACACCTTC	CASSVTGGYGYTF